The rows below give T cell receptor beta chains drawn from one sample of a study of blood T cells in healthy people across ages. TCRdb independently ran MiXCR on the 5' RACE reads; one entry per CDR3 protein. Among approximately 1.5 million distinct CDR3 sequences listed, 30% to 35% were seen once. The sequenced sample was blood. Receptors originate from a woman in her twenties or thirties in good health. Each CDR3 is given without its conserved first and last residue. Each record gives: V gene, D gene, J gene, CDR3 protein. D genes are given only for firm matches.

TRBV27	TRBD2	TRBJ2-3	ASSPLYWSGRRENTDTQY
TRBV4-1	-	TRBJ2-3	ASRQVGGSTDTQY
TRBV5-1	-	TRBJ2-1	ASSLGGLSYNEQF
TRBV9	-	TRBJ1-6	ASSSQGGTYNSPLH
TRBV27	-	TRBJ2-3	ASSTDFTDTQY
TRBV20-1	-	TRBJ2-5	SAVTRETQY
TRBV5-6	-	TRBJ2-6	ASSLDISGANVLT
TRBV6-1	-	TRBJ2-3	ASSDRRTRTDTQY
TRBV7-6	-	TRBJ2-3	ASSLYVSGDTQY
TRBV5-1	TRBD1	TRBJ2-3	ASSVTGIADTQY
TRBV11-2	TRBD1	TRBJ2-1	ASSLGTGGWEQF
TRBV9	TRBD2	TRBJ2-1	ASSGVTSGTYKSSYNEQF
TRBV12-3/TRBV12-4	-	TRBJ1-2	ASSWRGRSDGYT
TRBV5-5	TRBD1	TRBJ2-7	ASSAGGIGRYEQY
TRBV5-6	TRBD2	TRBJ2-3	ASRSWVGTSGFTDTQY
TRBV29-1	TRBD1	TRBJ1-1	SVRTGSVEAF
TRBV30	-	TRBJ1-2	AWERDGYT
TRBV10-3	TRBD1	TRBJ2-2	AISESVSGGTGELF
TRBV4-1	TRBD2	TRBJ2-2	ASSRGTLGTSGTRGTGELF
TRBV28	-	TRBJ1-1	ASSSVEYTNTEAF
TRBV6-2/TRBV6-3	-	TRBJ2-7	ASSYRKGYPYEQY
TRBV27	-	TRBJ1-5	ASSLYSGNNQPQH
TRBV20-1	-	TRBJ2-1	SANTGSSYNEQF
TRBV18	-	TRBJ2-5	ASSPDSGGPTETQY
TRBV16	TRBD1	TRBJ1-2	ASSQWTGLGGYT
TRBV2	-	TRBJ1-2	ASNTFNYGYT
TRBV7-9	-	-	ASSPGGKGGRETQY
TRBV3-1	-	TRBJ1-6	ASSQGLGQGSSYNSPLH
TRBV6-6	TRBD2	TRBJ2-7	ASSQREGEQY
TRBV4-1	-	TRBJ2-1	ASSQAGGNRNEQF
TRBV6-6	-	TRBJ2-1	ASNSPSHGPYNEQF